Listed below are T cell receptor beta chains from one sample, sequenced in a study of PD-1 blockade in classical Hodgkin lymphoma. The repertoire was sequenced with immunoSEQ multiplex PCR; TCRdb's copy has only in-frame clones and lacks some. The data show tens of thousands of clones, around 80% seen once. The sequences come from peripheral blood mononuclear cells (PBMCs), collected before the fourth cycle of nivolumab. The receptors derive from a human donor with classical Hodgkin lymphoma. Both conserved end residues are part of each CDR3. The order of the fields is V gene, J gene, clone size, D gene, CDR3 DNA, CDR3 protein. D genes are given only for firm matches. Clone size is shown for a subset of rows, as once, few, many or a class of expanded clone.

>TRBV5-1|TRBJ2-3|.|TRBD1
TGCGCCAGCAGCCCAGGGACAGAGACAGATACGCAGTATTTT
CASSPGTETDTQYF
>TRBV10-3|TRBJ2-6|.|TRBD2
TGTGCCATCAGGGGTCTAGCGGGACTGAATCCTGGGGCCAACGTCCTGACTTTC
CAIRGLAGLNPGANVLTF
>TRBV7-9|TRBJ1-6|once|.
TGTGCCAGCAGCCCTTCGGGGAATAATTCACCCCTCCACTTT
CASSPSGNNSPLHF
>TRBV5-1|TRBJ2-2|.|TRBD1
TGCGCCAGCAGCGTCCGGGACAGGGATACCGGGGAGCTGTTTTTT
CASSVRDRDTGELFF
>TRBV10-3|TRBJ2-7|.|TRBD2
TGTGCCATCAGTGGCATGGGCTTAGCGGGGGGCTACGAGCAGTACTTC
CAISGMGLAGGYEQYF
>TRBV6-5|TRBJ2-3|.|.
TGTGCCAGCAGTTACTCGGCAGCACAAGATACGCAGTATTTT
CASSYSAAQDTQYF
>TRBV29-1|TRBJ1-4|.|TRBD1
TGCAGCGTTGACGAACAGGGGGGTGCAACTAATGAAAAACTGTTTTTT
CSVDEQGGATNEKLFF
>TRBV12-5|TRBJ2-7|.|.
TGTGCTAGTGGTTTGGGATGGGGGAAATCCTACGAGCAGTACTTC
CASGLGWGKSYEQYF
>TRBV11-1|TRBJ2-5|.|.
TGTGCCAGCACGAGCGGACAAGAAGAGACCCAGTACTTC
CASTSGQEETQYF
>TRBV6-5|TRBJ2-2|once|.
TGTGCCAGCAGTTACTCGGGGAGTGTCACCGGGGAGCTGTTTTTT
CASSYSGSVTGELFF
>TRBV6-5|TRBJ1-1|once|.
TGTGCCAGCAGTTACTCAGTGTTCATGAACACTGAAGCTTTCTTT
CASSYSVFMNTEAFF
>TRBV27|TRBJ2-7|.|TRBD2
TGTGCCAGCAAGCGGGGGTACGAGCAGTACTTC
CASKRGYEQYF
>TRBV28|TRBJ2-5|few|TRBD2
TGTGCCAGCAGTTTAGGGCTAGCGGGCATACAAGAGACCCAGTACTTC
CASSLGLAGIQETQYF
>TRBV29-1|TRBJ2-1|.|.
TGCAGCGTTAAGGGATGGGTTGGGCGGAACTACAATGAGCAGTTCTTC
CSVKGWVGRNYNEQFF
>TRBV19|TRBJ1-3|once|.
TGTGCCAGTAGACACCGGGCCCTAAACACCATATATTTT
CASRHRALNTIYF
>TRBV6-5|TRBJ1-5|few|.
TGTGCCAGCAGTTACCTGCAGCATCAGCCCCAGCATTTT
CASSYLQHQPQHF
>TRBV7-9|TRBJ1-2|.|.
TGTGCCAGCAGCTACAGTAACTATGGCTACACCTTC
CASSYSNYGYTF
>TRBV5-8|TRBJ1-5|.|.
TGTGCCAGCAGCTGGGGCCCGGGGGGCAATCAGCCCCAGCATTTT
CASSWGPGGNQPQHF
>TRBV9|TRBJ1-2|.|TRBD1
TGTGCCAGCTCGACCGGGACAGCCTATGGCTACACCTTC
CASSTGTAYGYTF
>TRBV19|TRBJ2-1|.|.
TGTGCCAGTATGATCGGGAGCTCCTACAATGAGCAGTTCTTC
CASMIGSSYNEQFF
>TRBV6-5|TRBJ2-7|.|.
TGTGCCAGCAGTCGCGGGACAGAATTTTCCTACGAGCAGTACTTC
CASSRGTEFSYEQYF
>TRBV19|TRBJ2-7|.|TRBD2
TGTGCCAGTAGTATGTCTAGCGGGAGAGACGAGCAGTACTTC
CASSMSSGRDEQYF
>TRBV7-9|TRBJ2-1|.|.
TGTGCCAGCAGCTTAGTACTAGCTTCTGAGCAGTTCTTC
CASSLVLASEQFF
>TRBV5-4|TRBJ2-5|.|TRBD1
TGTGCCAGCAGCCGCCCCGACAGGGGGCTGAGAGAGACCCAGTACTTC
CASSRPDRGLRETQYF
>TRBV5-1|TRBJ1-1|few|.
TGCGCCAGCAGCTTGGTGGTTGGGGACACTGAAGCTTTCTTT
CASSLVVGDTEAFF
>TRBV10-3|TRBJ2-2|.|TRBD2
TGTGCCATCAGTGGGGGGACTAGCGGGAGTCAGGAGCTGTTTTTT
CAISGGTSGSQELFF
>TRBV9|TRBJ2-7|few|TRBD1
TGTGCCAGCAGCGTAGAGCCAGGGGGCGGCGAGCAGTACTTC
CASSVEPGGGEQYF